This T cell receptor beta chain was sequenced in a study of PD-L1 blockade in urothelial cancer. As for the study in general: Blood analysis was done at 3 weeks (second dose) and 6 weeks after treatment began.

Germline loops: CDR1 LNHDA, CDR2 SQIVND (reference sequence). This CDR3 has 15 amino acids. V lost 8 bases and J 1 base, leaving 17 bases between the germline ends. The repertoire was sequenced with immunoSEQ multiplex PCR; TCRdb's copy has only in-frame clones and lacks some. This table holds tens of thousands of clones, about 86% found once. Time point reported: pretreatment peripheral blood. This receptor was taken from a man aged 60 to 75 with urothelial cancer. The chain carries TRBV19 and TRBJ2-5; possibly TRBD2 for D (7 bases). The sample was PBMCs, taken around atezolizumab (anti-PD-L1) treatment. CDR3 nucleotides: TGTGCCAGTGGATCTAGGGGGGGCCGCCAAGAGACCCAGTACTTC. It is translated as CASGSRGGRQETQYF.